This TCR beta chain was found in a study of response to subunit inactivated influenza vaccine. The study, taken as a whole, reports: A suggestion made by the authors is that each seasonal influenza vaccination recruits few new T cells.

This clonotype has more than one count but fewer than ten. What it binds is not known. Trimming took 5 bases from V and 3 from J; bases not matched to a gene: 5. CDR1 and CDR2 (germline): SGHTA, FQGNSA. The CDR3 is 15 amino acids. Each CDR3 protein is one row after TCRdb ran MiXCR on the RT-PCR reads. The sample lists 500,000 to 550,000 distinct CDR3 sequences; around 7.9% were seen once. The sequencing used PBMCs from blood, collected less than 30 months after vaccination. The V gene is TRBV7-2, the J gene TRBJ1-5; TRBD1 matches 9 bases. This receptor was taken from a man aged 50 to 69 who received an inactivated influenza vaccine. The CDR3 here is CASSPTGGTNQPQHF. In DNA, the CDR3 is TGTGCCAGCAGCCCGACAGGGGGGACCAATCAGCCCCAGCATTTT.